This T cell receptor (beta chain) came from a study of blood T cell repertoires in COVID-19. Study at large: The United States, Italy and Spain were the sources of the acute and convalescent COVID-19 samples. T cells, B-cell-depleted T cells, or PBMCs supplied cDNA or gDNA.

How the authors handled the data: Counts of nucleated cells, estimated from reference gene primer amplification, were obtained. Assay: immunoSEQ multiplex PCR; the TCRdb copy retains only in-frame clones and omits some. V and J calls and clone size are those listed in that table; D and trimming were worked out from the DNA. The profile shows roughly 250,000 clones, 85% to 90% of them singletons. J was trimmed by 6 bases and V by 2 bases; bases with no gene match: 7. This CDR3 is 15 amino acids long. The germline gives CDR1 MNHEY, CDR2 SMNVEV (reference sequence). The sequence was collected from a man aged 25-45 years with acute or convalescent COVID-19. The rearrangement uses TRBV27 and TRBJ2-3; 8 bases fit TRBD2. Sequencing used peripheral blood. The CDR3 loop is CASSLLAGGWDTQYF. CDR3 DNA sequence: TGTGCCAGCAGTTTACTGGCGGGGGGATGGGATACGCAGTATTTT.